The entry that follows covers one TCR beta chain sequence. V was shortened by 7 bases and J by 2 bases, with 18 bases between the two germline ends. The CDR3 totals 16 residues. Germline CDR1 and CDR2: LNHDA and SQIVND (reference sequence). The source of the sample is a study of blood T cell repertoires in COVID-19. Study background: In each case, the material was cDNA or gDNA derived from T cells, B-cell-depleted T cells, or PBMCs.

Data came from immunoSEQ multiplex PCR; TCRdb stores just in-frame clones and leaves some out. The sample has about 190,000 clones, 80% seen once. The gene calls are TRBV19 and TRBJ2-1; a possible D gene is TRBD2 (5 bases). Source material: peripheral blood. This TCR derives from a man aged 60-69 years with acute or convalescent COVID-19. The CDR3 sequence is CASKDVPADPYNEQFF. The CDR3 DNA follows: TGTGCCAGTAAGGACGTGCCAGCGGACCCCTACAATGAGCAGTTCTTC. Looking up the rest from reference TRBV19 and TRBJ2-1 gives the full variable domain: DGGITQSPKYLFRKEGQNVTLSCEQNLNHDAMYWYRQDPGQGLRLIYYSQIVNDFQKGDIAEGYSVSREKKESFPLTVTSAQKNPTAFYLCASKDVPADPYNEQFFGPGTRLTVL.